This TCR beta chain stems from a study of T cells in Graves' hyperthyroidism and ophthalmopathy. Regions amplified from RNA transcripts were the TCR beta CDR3 regions. TCR CDR3 underwent first-round RT-PCR with the HTBI primer set. TCRdb called the multiplex PCR reads again in MiXCR, with one record for every CDR3 protein. The table includes around 560,000 distinct CDR3 sequences, roughly a sixth detected once. Study-level points and caveats: By a 13 V-J model, ophthalmopathy was set apart from stable hyperthyroidism. In the blood, most expanded thyroid clonotypes above 0.001 appeared as well.

Stability of Graves' hyperthyroidism was defined as absent ophthalmopathy progression within 18 months. Patients showing uncontrolled infection, other autoimmune disease, pregnancy or lactation were ineligible. This clonotype occurred many times. No antigen is known for it. Germline values: CDR1 SGHTA, CDR2 FQGNSA. Trimming took off 1 base at V and 0 bases at J, with 4 bases between the two ends. This CDR3 spans 14 amino acids. The rearrangement joins TRBV7-2 to TRBJ1-3; D gene ambiguous. The TCR originated in a woman younger than 30 with Graves' hyperthyroidism. The sample was blood. CDR3 amino acids: CASSLESSGNTIYF. The CDR3 coding sequence is TGTGCCAGCAGCTTAGAGAGCTCTGGAAACACCATATATTTT.